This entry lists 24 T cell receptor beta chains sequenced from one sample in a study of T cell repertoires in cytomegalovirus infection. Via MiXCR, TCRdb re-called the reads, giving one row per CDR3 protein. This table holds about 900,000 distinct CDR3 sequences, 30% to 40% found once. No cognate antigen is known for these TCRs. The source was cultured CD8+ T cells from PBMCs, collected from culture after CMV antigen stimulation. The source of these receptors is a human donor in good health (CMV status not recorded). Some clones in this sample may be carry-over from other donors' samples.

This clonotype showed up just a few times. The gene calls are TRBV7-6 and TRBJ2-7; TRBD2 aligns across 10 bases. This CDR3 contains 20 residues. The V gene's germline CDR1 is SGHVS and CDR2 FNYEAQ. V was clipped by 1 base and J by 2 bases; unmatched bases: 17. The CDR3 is CASSLVFGSGGPGIAYEQYF. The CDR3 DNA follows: TGTGCCAGCAGCTTAGTGTTTGGTAGCGGGGGGCCCGGAATAGCCTACGAGCAGTACTTC.

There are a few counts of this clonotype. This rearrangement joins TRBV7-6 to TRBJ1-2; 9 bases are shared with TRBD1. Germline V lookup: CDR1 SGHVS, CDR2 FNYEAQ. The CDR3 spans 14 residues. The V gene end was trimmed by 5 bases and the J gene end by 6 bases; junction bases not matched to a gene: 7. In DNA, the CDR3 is TGTGCCAGCAGCCCCCCCGGGACAGGGAATGGCTACACCTTC. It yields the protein CASSPPGTGNGYTF.

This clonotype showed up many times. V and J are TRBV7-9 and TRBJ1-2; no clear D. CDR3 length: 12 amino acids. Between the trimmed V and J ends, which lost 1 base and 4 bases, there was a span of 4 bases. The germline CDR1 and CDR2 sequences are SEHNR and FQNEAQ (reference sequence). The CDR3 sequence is CASSLDSYGYTF. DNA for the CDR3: TGTGCCAGCAGCTTAGACAGCTATGGCTACACCTTC. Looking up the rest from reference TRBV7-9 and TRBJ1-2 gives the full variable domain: DTGVSQNPRHKITKRGQNVTFRCDPISEHNRLYWYRQTLGQGPEFLTYFQNEAQLEKSRLLSDRFSAERPKGSFSTLEIQRTEQGDSAMYLCASSLDSYGYTFGSGTRLTVV.

CDR3 residues: CASSLSSVSSYNSPLHF. CDR3 in DNA: TGTGCCAGCAGTTTATCTTCTGTTAGCTCCTATAATTCACCCCTCCACTTT. The V call is TRBV27, the J call TRBJ1-6; unclear D gene. The CDR3 loop spans 17 amino acids. CDR1 and CDR2 from the germline V gene are MNHEY and SMNVEV (reference sequence). Trimming took 0 bases from V and 0 from J, leaving 9 bases between them.

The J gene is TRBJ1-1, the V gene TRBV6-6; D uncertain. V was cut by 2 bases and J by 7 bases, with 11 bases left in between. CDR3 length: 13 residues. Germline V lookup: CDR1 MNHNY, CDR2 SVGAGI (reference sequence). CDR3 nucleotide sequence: TGTGCCAGCAGTTACGTTCTCGGCCTTGAAGCTTTCTTT. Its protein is CASSYVLGLEAFF.

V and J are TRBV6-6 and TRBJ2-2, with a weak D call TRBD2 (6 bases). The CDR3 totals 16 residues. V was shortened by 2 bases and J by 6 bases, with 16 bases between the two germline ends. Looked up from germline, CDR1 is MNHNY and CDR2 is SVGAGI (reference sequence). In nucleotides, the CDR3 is TGTGCCAGCAGTTACCACGGGACTCTCGAGGCCGGGGAGCTGTTTTTT. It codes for CASSYHGTLEAGELFF.

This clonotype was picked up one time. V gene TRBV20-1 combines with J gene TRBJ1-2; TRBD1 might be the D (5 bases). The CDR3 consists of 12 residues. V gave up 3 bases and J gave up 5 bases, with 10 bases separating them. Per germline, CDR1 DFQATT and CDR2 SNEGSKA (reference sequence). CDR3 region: CSARGPIYGYTF. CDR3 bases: TGCAGTGCTAGGGGACCTATTTATGGCTACACCTTC.

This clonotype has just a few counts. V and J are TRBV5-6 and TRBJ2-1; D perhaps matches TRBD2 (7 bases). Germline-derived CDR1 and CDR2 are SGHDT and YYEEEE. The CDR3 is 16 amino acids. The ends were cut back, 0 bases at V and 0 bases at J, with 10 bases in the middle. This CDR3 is CASSLGGGYSYNEQFF. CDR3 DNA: TGTGCCAGCAGCTTGGGCGGGGGCTACTCCTACAATGAGCAGTTCTTC.

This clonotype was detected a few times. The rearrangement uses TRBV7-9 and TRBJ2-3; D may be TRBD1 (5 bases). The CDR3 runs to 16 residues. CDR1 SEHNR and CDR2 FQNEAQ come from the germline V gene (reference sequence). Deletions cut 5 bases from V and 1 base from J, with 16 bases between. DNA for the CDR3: TGTGCCAGCAGCCCAAAAGGTTGGGGCGGCACAGATACGCAGTATTTT. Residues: CASSPKGWGGTDTQYF. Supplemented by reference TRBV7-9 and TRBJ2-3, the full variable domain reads DTGVSQNPRHKITKRGQNVTFRCDPISEHNRLYWYRQTLGQGPEFLTYFQNEAQLEKSRLLSDRFSAERPKGSFSTLEIQRTEQGDSAMYLCASSPKGWGGTDTQYFGPGTRLTVL.

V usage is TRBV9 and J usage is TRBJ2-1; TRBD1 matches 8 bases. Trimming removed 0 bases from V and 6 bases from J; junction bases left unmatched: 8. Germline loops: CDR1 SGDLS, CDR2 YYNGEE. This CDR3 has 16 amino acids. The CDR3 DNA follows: TGTGCCAGCAGCGTAGAGCCCAGGGGGCGCATCAATGAGCAGTTCTTC. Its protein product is CASSVEPRGRINEQFF.

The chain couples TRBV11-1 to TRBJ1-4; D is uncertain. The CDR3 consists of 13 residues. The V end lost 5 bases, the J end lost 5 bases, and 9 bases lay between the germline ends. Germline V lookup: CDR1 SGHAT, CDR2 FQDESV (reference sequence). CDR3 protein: CASSGDENEKLFF. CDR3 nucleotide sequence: TGTGCCAGCAGCGGGGATGAGAATGAAAAACTGTTTTTT.

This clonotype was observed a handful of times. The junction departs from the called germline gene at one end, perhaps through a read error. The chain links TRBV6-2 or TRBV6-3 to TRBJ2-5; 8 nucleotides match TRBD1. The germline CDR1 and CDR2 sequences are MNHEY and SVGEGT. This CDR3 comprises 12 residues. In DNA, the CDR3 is TGTGCCAGCAGTTACTCGGTGCAGGGGGCTAACTTC. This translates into CASSYSVQGANF.

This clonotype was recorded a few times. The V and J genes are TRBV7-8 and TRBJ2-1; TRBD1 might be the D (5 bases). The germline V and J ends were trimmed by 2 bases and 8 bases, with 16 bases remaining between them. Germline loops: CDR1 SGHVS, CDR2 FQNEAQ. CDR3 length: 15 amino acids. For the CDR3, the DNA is TGTGCCAGCAGCTTATGGCAGGGTTCTAACCATGAGCAGTTCTTC. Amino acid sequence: CASSLWQGSNHEQFF.

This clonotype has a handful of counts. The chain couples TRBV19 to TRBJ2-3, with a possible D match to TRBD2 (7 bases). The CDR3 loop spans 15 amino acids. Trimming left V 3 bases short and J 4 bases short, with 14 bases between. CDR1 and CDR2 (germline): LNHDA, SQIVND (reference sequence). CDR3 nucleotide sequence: TGTGCCAGTAGTATTGGGGGGGCGAGGGCAGATACGCAGTATTTT. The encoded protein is CASSIGGARADTQYF.

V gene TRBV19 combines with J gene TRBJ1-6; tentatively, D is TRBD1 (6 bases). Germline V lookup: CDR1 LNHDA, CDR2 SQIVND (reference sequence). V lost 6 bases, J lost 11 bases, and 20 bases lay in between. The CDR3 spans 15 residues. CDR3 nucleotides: TGTGCCAGTAGCCCCTCTCGGACAGCGATGACACCCCTCCACTTT. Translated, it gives CASSPSRTAMTPLHF.

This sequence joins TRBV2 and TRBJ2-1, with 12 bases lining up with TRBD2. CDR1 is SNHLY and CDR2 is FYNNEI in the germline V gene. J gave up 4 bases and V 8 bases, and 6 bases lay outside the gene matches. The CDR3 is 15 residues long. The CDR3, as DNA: TGTGCCAGCCCCCTAGCGGGGGGGCCGTACAATGAGCAGTTCTTC. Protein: CASPLAGGPYNEQFF.

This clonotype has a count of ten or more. The CDR3 loop is CASSPTALSGTDTQYF. As DNA, the CDR3 is TGTGCCAGCAGCCCGACAGCCCTTAGTGGCACAGATACGCAGTATTTT. This chain uses TRBV7-2 with TRBJ2-3, with D possibly being TRBD1 (5 bases). The CDR3 is 16 amino acids. Germline V lookup: CDR1 SGHTA, CDR2 FQGNSA. V was cut by 5 bases and J by 1 base, with 16 bases left in between.

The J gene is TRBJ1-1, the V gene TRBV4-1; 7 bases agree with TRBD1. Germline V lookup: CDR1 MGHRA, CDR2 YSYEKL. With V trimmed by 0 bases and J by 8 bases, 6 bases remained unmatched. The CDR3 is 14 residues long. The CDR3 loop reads CASSQDPGQTEAFF. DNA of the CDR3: TGCGCCAGCAGCCAAGATCCGGGACAGACCGAAGCTTTCTTT.

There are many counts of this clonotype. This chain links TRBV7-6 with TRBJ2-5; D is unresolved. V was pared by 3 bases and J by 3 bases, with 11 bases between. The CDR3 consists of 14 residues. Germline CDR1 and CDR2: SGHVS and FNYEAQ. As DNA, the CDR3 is TGTGCCAGCAGCTTCAAGGTTCAAGAAGAGACCCAGTACTTC. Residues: CASSFKVQEETQYF.

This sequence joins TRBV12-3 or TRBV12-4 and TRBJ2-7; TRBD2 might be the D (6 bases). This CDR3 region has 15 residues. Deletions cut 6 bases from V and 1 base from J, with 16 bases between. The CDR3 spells CASSPTGDHSYEQYF. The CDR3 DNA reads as TGTGCCAGCAGCCCCACGGGGGACCATTCCTACGAGCAGTACTTC.

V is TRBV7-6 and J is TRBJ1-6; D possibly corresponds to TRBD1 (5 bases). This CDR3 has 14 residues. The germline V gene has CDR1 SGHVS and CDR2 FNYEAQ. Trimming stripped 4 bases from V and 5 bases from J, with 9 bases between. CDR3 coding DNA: TGTGCCAGCAGCTCTGAGGGGAATAATTCACCCCTCCACTTT. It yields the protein CASSSEGNNSPLHF.

The CDR3 loop is CASSHAGLGYGYTF. Here the CDR3 DNA reads TGTGCCAGCAGCCATGCGGGACTGGGGTATGGCTACACCTTC. This chain connects TRBV7-9 to TRBJ1-2; the D gene is possibly TRBD1 (5 bases). From germline, CDR1 is SEHNR and CDR2 FQNEAQ (reference sequence). The CDR3 totals 14 residues. Trimming took off 5 bases at V and 5 bases at J, with 15 bases between the two ends.

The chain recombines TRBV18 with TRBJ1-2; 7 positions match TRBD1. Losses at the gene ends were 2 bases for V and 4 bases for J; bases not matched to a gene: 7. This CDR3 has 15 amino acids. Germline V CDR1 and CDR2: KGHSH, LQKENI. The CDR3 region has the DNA TGTGCCAGCTCACCAGAGACAGGGTCCGTCTATGGCTACACCTTC. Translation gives CASSPETGSVYGYTF.

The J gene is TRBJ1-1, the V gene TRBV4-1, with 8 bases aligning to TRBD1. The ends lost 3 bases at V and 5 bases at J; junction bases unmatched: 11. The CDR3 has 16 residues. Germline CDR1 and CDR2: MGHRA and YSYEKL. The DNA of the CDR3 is TGCGCCAGCAGCCATGTTTCCGGGACAGGCGAGACTGAAGCTTTCTTT. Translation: CASSHVSGTGETEAFF.